What follows are 23 T cell receptor beta chains derived from one specimen sequenced in a study of human T cells and chemical hapten exposure. TCRdb used MiXCR to reprocess the RACE reads, holding one entry per CDR3 protein. Of fewer than 85,000 distinct CDR3 sequences listed, 9.5% to 13% are singletons. The time point: patch test 2, 6 weeks after DPC sensitization. Treatment specified: therapeutic diphenylcyclopropenone sensitization with weekly scalp DPC. The input for sequencing was whole blood, taken in connection with sensitization to the hapten diphenylcyclopropenone (DPC). The receptors here all came from a woman in her thirties with alopecia areata. Some clones in this sample may be carry-over from other donors' samples.

This clonotype was counted many times. The chain uses TRBV12-3 or TRBV12-4 and TRBJ2-3, with D possibly called TRBD1 or TRBD2 (5 bases each). V gave up 3 bases and J gave up 0 bases, with 10 bases separating them. There are 15 residues in the CDR3. The CDR3 protein is CASSFTGRSTDTQYF. Here the CDR3 DNA reads TGTGCCAGCAGTTTCACGGGACGGAGCACAGATACGCAGTATTTT.

V and J are TRBV29-1 and TRBJ1-2; D is unresolved. V lost 5 bases, J lost 5 bases, and 0 bases lay in between. The germline V gene has CDR1 SQVTM and CDR2 ANQGSEA. The CDR3 totals 8 residues. The CDR3 protein is CSVYGYTF. The DNA for the CDR3 is TGCAGCGTTTATGGCTACACCTTC.

The chain recombines TRBV29-1 with TRBJ1-2; 8 nucleotides agree with TRBD1. Germline V CDR1 and CDR2: SQVTM, ANQGSEA. The CDR3 has 13 amino acids. The V and J ends lost 5 bases and 3 bases, in that order; junction bases with no gene match: 5. The CDR3 sequence: CSVPEQGDYGYTF. The CDR3 region has the DNA TGCAGCGTTCCAGAACAGGGGGACTATGGCTACACCTTC.

This clonotype was seen at least ten times. The chain couples TRBV7-9 to TRBJ1-6; 9 positions agree with TRBD1. The CDR3 has 15 amino acids. Trimming removed 4 bases from V and 7 bases from J; junction bases left unmatched: 5. The germline V gene has CDR1 SEHNR and CDR2 FQNEAQ (reference sequence). DNA for the CDR3: TGTGCCAGCAGCTCACAGGGGACAGGGAATTCACCCCTCCACTTT. Translation: CASSSQGTGNSPLHF.

This clonotype was seen ten or more times. The J gene is TRBJ2-5, the V gene TRBV4-1, with a possible D match to TRBD1 (6 bases). The CDR3 is 15 amino acids. Germline values: CDR1 MGHRA, CDR2 YSYEKL. V dropped 3 bases and J dropped 4 bases, with 15 bases sitting between them. CDR3 loop: CASSQVVTGIETQYF. CDR3 in DNA: TGCGCCAGCAGCCAGGTCGTAACAGGGATAGAGACCCAGTACTTC.

This clonotype occurred many times. The chain couples TRBV10-1 to TRBJ2-3; 10 nucleotides line up with TRBD2. V trimming: 6 bases; J trimming: 4 bases; junction bases outside the gene matches: 10. Germline V gene sequence: CDR1 WNHNN, CDR2 SYGVQD (reference sequence). The CDR3 length is 16 residues. The CDR3 loop is CASSEGLAGASDTQYF. CDR3 nucleotide sequence: TGCGCCAGCAGCGAGGGGCTAGCGGGGGCTTCAGATACGCAGTATTTT.

At least ten counts were recorded for this clonotype. The J gene is TRBJ2-6, the V gene TRBV19; D remains ambiguous. The germline V gene has CDR1 LNHDA and CDR2 SQIVND (reference sequence). Deletions cut 3 bases from V and 0 bases from J, with 6 bases between. The CDR3 is 15 amino acids. The CDR3 nucleotides read TGTGCCAGTAGTATTAGAAGCTCTGGGGCCAACGTCCTGACTTTC. Amino acids: CASSIRSSGANVLTF.

This clonotype appeared many times. V and J are TRBV29-1 and TRBJ2-3; tentatively, D is TRBD2 (6 bases). Germline CDR1 and CDR2: SQVTM and ANQGSEA. V lost 5 bases, J lost 2 bases, and 11 bases lay in between. The CDR3 is 13 residues long. CDR3: CSVSREYTDTQYF. The CDR3 nucleotides are TGCAGCGTTTCCCGGGAGTACACAGATACGCAGTATTTT.

This clonotype has at least ten counts. The V and J genes are TRBV2 and TRBJ2-4; 7 bases are shared with TRBD2. The ends lost 5 bases at V and 8 bases at J; junction bases unmatched: 15. CDR1 is SNHLY and CDR2 is FYNNEI in the germline V gene. The CDR3 runs to 16 residues. CDR3 DNA: TGTGCCAGCAGTCTAATGGGACTACGAATTGGCGACATTCAGTACTTC. This encodes CASSLMGLRIGDIQYF.

In its sample, this clonotype was seen a few times. The genes are TRBV20-1 and TRBJ2-7; 7 bases align to TRBD1. The germline CDR1 and CDR2 sequences are DFQATT and SNEGSKA (reference sequence). This CDR3 region has 13 residues. Trimming removed 5 bases from V and 6 bases from J; junction bases left unmatched: 10. The CDR3 loop is CSAPDRVEGEQYF. CDR3 DNA sequence: TGCAGTGCTCCCGACAGGGTAGAGGGCGAGCAGTACTTC.

Notes on this clonotype: This may stem from a read error, because a much larger clone lies one nucleotide away. The CDR3 protein is CANSDGTDTQYF. The CDR3 bases are TGTGCCAACAGCGATGGCACAGATACGCAGTATTTT. The chain employs TRBV13 and TRBJ2-3; no reliable D call. CDR1 and CDR2 from the germline V gene are PRHDT and FYEKMQ (reference sequence). The CDR3 loop spans 12 amino acids.

This clonotype turned up a few times. The chain combines TRBV2 with TRBJ1-1; D might be TRBD1 (5 bases). Trimming removed 10 bases from V and 4 bases from J, with 13 bases in between. Germline V lookup: CDR1 SNHLY, CDR2 FYNNEI. This CDR3 spans 12 amino acids. This CDR3 reads CAIPRGGTEAFF. The DNA for the CDR3 is TGTGCCATCCCCCGGGGGGGCACTGAAGCTTTCTTT.

The CDR3 DNA reads TGCGCCAGCAGCTTGGGGGTCAGTAATTCACCCCTCCACTTT. This translates into CASSLGVSNSPLHF. The chain links TRBV5-1 to TRBJ1-6; D is unresolved. Germline assignment: CDR1 SGHRS and CDR2 YFSETQ. Trimming shortened V by 0 bases and J by 6 bases, and 7 bases separated the two germline ends. CDR3 length equals 14 residues.

The rearrangement joins TRBV30 to TRBJ1-5, with D uncertain. The germline V and J ends were trimmed by 0 bases and 0 bases, with 3 bases remaining between them. The CDR3 contains 13 residues. From germline, CDR1 is GTSNPN and CDR2 SVGIG (reference sequence). CDR3 in amino acids: CAWSVSSNQPQHF. CDR3 sequence (DNA): TGTGCCTGGAGTGTATCTAGCAATCAGCCCCAGCATTTT.

This clonotype showed up just a few times. This chain links TRBV4-2 with TRBJ1-1; D is possibly TRBD1 (5 bases). V gave up 1 base and J gave up 7 bases, with 22 bases separating them. The CDR3 has 17 residues. Germline V lookup: CDR1 LGHNA, CDR2 YNFKEQ. CDR3 DNA sequence: TGTGCCAGCAGCCAAGTGGGCAGCGAGACCTTGAGGGGTGAAGCTTTCTTT. The encoded protein is CASSQVGSETLRGEAFF.

This clonotype was found a few times. This chain joins TRBV20-1 and TRBJ2-3, with a weak D call TRBD2 (6 bases). The germline V gene has CDR1 DFQATT and CDR2 SNEGSKA (reference sequence). Trimming pared 5 bases from V and 0 bases from J, leaving 9 bases between. The CDR3 is 13 residues long. The CDR3 is CSAVAASTDTQYF. The CDR3 DNA reads TGCAGTGCTGTAGCGGCTAGCACAGATACGCAGTATTTT.

This clonotype was seen more than once but under ten times. The J gene is TRBJ1-2, the V gene TRBV7-9; 7 nucleotides line up with TRBD1. The CDR3 has 15 amino acids. CDR1 is SEHNR, CDR2 FQNEAQ, per germline (reference sequence). With V trimmed by 3 bases and J by 5 bases, 9 bases remained unmatched. CDR3 protein: CASSFPGQNLYGYTF. Here the CDR3 DNA reads TGTGCCAGCAGCTTTCCGGGACAGAACCTATATGGCTACACCTTC.

This clonotype was seen only a few times. This rearrangement joins TRBV28 to TRBJ1-5; D is possibly TRBD1 (6 bases). Trimming shortened V by 6 bases and J by 6 bases, and 12 bases separated the two germline ends. CDR3 length: 13 amino acids. CDR1 MDHEN and CDR2 SYDVKM come from the germline V gene. CDR3 sequence (DNA): TGTGCCAGCAGACCAGGGGTCGGTCAGCCCCAGCATTTT. This translates into CASRPGVGQPQHF.

The sample holds many counts of this clonotype. This chain links TRBV7-2 with TRBJ1-6; D remains unclear. The germline V gene encodes CDR1 SGHTA and CDR2 FQGNSA. V lost 1 base to trimming and J lost 9 bases, with 7 bases between them. This CDR3 spans 13 amino acids. The CDR3 coding sequence is TGTGCCAGCAGCTTAGACCGTGGTTCACCCCTCCACTTT. It specifies CASSLDRGSPLHF.

This rearrangement joins TRBV4-2 to TRBJ2-3, with 9 bases aligning to TRBD2. V shed 0 bases, J shed 4 bases, and the junction held 5 bases outside the gene matches. This CDR3 region has 16 residues. Germline V gives CDR1 LGHNA, CDR2 YNFKEQ. CDR3 sequence (DNA): TGTGCCAGCAGCCAAGAGCGGGGGGGAGCGGCAGATACGCAGTATTTT. This sequence encodes CASSQERGGAADTQYF.

This clonotype turned up a few times. The gene calls are TRBV6-5 and TRBJ2-7, with D maybe TRBD1 (6 bases). V shed 6 bases and J shed 3 bases, with 15 bases lying between them. The CDR3 is 14 residues long. From germline, CDR1 is MNHEY and CDR2 SVGAGI. The CDR3 coding sequence is TGTGCCAGCAGCCGTGACAGGAGTTACTACGAGCAGTACTTC. Translation gives CASSRDRSYYEQYF.

This clonotype occurred many times. The chain couples TRBV7-9 to TRBJ1-2, with D uncertain. This CDR3 comprises 14 residues. The germline CDR1 and CDR2 sequences are SEHNR and FQNEAQ (reference sequence). The V and J ends lost 4 bases and 5 bases respectively, with 14 bases between them. CDR3 residues: CASSYTSSSYGYTF. In nucleotides, the CDR3 is TGTGCCAGCAGCTATACGAGCTCATCTTATGGCTACACCTTC.

The sample holds many counts of this clonotype. The J gene is TRBJ2-1, the V gene TRBV28; 11 bases are a match to TRBD2. Germline V gives CDR1 MDHEN, CDR2 SYDVKM. J gave up 7 bases and V 1 base, and 3 bases lay outside the gene matches. There are 15 residues in the CDR3. In DNA form, the CDR3 reads TGTGCCAGCAGTTTATCGGCTAGCGGGAGGAATGAGCAGTTCTTC. Amino acid sequence: CASSLSASGRNEQFF. Complete variable domain (other parts from reference TRBV28 and TRBJ2-1): DVKVTQSSRYLVKRTGEKVFLECVQDMDHENMFWYRQDPGLGLRLIYFSYDVKMKEKGDIPEGYSVSREKKERFSLILESASTNQTSMYLCASSLSASGRNEQFFGPGTRLTVL.